A selection of T cell receptor beta chains follows, all from one sample in a study of OX40 agonist ivuxolimab in advanced cancers. The table came from immunoSEQ multiplex PCR; TCRdb's copy has only in-frame clones and leaves some out. Altogether about 73,000 clones are present, around nine tenths being singletons, with the ten largest covering 0.75% to 0.85%. Sequences were derived from CD4+ or CD8+ T cells sorted from blood, sampled in a trial of the OX40 agonist ivuxolimab. These receptors were collected from an adult with an advanced solid tumor such as melanoma, head and neck, liver or kidney cancer. Each CDR3 is given without its conserved first and last residue.

j_gene: TRBJ1-1; v_gene: TRBV20-1; len: 9; CDR3aa: SATGSTEAF
j_gene: TRBJ2-2; v_gene: TRBV29-1; len: 11; CDR3aa: SASWGGPGELF
j_gene: TRBJ2-5; v_gene: TRBV4-1; len: 13; CDR3aa: ASSSRTGGDETQY
j_gene: TRBJ2-6; v_gene: TRBV18; len: 12; CDR3aa: ATMEGVGANVLT
j_gene: TRBJ1-5; v_gene: TRBV7-2; len: 12; CDR3aa: ASSLVYSNQPQH
j_gene: TRBJ1-4; v_gene: TRBV28; len: 13; CDR3aa: ASSSLGTGNEKLF
j_gene: TRBJ2-4; v_gene: TRBV5-1; len: 10; CDR3aa: ASKPHLEHKY
j_gene: TRBJ1-1; v_gene: TRBV28; len: 13; CDR3aa: ASSLQGAGDTEAF
j_gene: TRBJ2-7; v_gene: TRBV7-8; len: 11; CDR3aa: ASSRGHSYEQY
j_gene: TRBJ1-1; v_gene: TRBV14; len: 10; CDR3aa: ASSQGSTEAF
j_gene: TRBJ1-1; v_gene: TRBV6-5; len: 13; CDR3aa: ASSYSKGGFTEAF
j_gene: TRBJ2-6; v_gene: TRBV10-3; len: 12; CDR3aa: AISEGSGANVLT
j_gene: TRBJ1-1; v_gene: TRBV7-8; len: 13; CDR3aa: ASSLGTAVGTEAF
j_gene: TRBJ1-1; v_gene: TRBV11-2; len: 12; CDR3aa: ASSSELWRTEAF
j_gene: TRBJ2-3; v_gene: TRBV11-1; len: 13; CDR3aa: ASSPWDLLTDTQY
j_gene: TRBJ2-1; v_gene: TRBV20-1; len: 9; CDR3aa: SAAHYNEQF
j_gene: TRBJ2-3; v_gene: TRBV5-1; len: 14; CDR3aa: ASSSGTFSSTDTQY
j_gene: TRBJ2-5; v_gene: TRBV7-9; len: 11; CDR3aa: ASSFRGLETQY
j_gene: TRBJ1-1; v_gene: TRBV16; len: 12; CDR3aa: ASSQGQGGTEAF
j_gene: TRBJ1-3; v_gene: TRBV4-1; len: 12; CDR3aa: ASSQGQVGNTIY
j_gene: TRBJ2-1; v_gene: TRBV7-9; len: 11; CDR3aa: ASSLGAYNEQF
j_gene: TRBJ2-1; v_gene: TRBV19; len: 14; CDR3aa: ASSIKAGGSYNEQF
j_gene: TRBJ1-3; v_gene: TRBV9; len: 13; CDR3aa: ASSVAPGVGNTIY
j_gene: TRBJ2-5; v_gene: TRBV7-6; len: 12; CDR3aa: ASSPGGTQETQY
j_gene: TRBJ2-7; v_gene: TRBV9; len: 12; CDR3aa: ASSVGGPSYEQY
j_gene: TRBJ1-1; v_gene: TRBV5-5; len: 13; CDR3aa: ASSQRRGQDTEAF